The rows below give T cell receptor beta chains drawn from one sample of a study of T cell responses to AZD1222 COVID-19 vaccine. Profiled with immunoSEQ multiplex PCR; TCRdb holds only in-frame clones, not every one. The table records about 140,000 clones, about 92% of them present only once. This material consisted of peripheral blood, taken on day 0 of AZD1222 vaccination. These receptors all come from an adult in good health. Each CDR3 is given with its conserved first and last residue. D genes are given only for firm matches. Size tells how often a clone was seen (once, few, many) or the class of an expanded clone, and some rows leave it out.

TRBJ1-1 NA NA TRBV10-3 TGTGCCATCAGTGAAGAGAGTAGCATACAAGATGAAGCTTTCTTT CAISEESSIQDEAFF
TRBJ1-5 NA NA TRBV5-6 TGTGCCAGCAGCTTCTCGGGAGGGGTGAGCAATCAGCCCCAGCATTTT CASSFSGGVSNQPQHF
TRBJ2-3 NA NA TRBV15 TGTGCCACATCAACCGGGGGATTAGTTACAGATACGCAGTATTTT CATSTGGLVTDTQYF
TRBJ2-5 NA TRBD2 TRBV3-1/TRBV3-2 TGTGCCAGCAGCCAAGCCGGGGGACTAGCGCAACAAGAGACCCAGTACTTC CASSQAGGLAQQETQYF
TRBJ1-5 NA TRBD1 TRBV7-9 TGTGCCAGCAGGATGACAGGGGATCAGCCCCAGCATTTT CASRMTGDQPQHF
TRBJ1-4 NA NA TRBV27 TGTGCCAGCAGTTTACGAGGAACTAATGAAAAACTGTTTTTT CASSLRGTNEKLFF
TRBJ2-7 NA NA TRBV2 TGTGCCAGCGTCGGAGATGCCTACGAGCAGTACTTC CASVGDAYEQYF
TRBJ2-7 NA NA TRBV5-1 TGCGCCAGCAGCCCTGTCGCGGGACCGCTAAGGGAGCAGTACTTC CASSPVAGPLREQYF
TRBJ2-3 NA TRBD2 TRBV9 TGTGCCAGCAGCGTAGATCTAGCGGGAGCAGGAGATACGCAGTATTTT CASSVDLAGAGDTQYF
TRBJ2-5 NA TRBD2 TRBV5-4 TGTGCCAGCAGCTTGGAGGGGAGCGGGAGACGGGAGACCCAGTACTTC CASSLEGSGRRETQYF
TRBJ1-1 NA NA TRBV9 TGTGCCAGCAGCGTAGAGGAGTATACTGAAGCTTTCTTT CASSVEEYTEAFF
TRBJ2-7 NA NA TRBV5-1 TGCGCCAGCAGCCGGGCGGAGCACGAGCAGTACTTC CASSRAEHEQYF
TRBJ1-2 NA TRBD1 TRBV5-4 TGTGCCAGCAGCCCGGACAGGGGGCATGGCTACACCTTC CASSPDRGHGYTF
TRBJ1-6 few NA TRBV9 TGTGCCTGCAATTCCTCCTTTAGCTCCTATAATTCACCCCTCCACTTT CACNSSFSSYNSPLHF